The next 4 T cell receptor beta chains were all read from a single sample in a study of T-cell memory formation after mild COVID-19. TCRdb reanalysed the 5' RACE reads using MiXCR and keeps one entry per CDR3 protein. The table includes approximately 260,000 distinct CDR3 sequences, over 15% detected once. Sequencing was performed on PBMCs or a T cell subset sorted from them (not recorded which). The receptors shown here come from a man younger than 35 who had mild COVID-19 (a few samples of this study predate the infection). Cell type and time point are not known.

The table lists this clonotype with many counts. V usage is TRBV7-6 and J usage is TRBJ2-1; 10 bases agree with TRBD2. Germline loops: CDR1 SGHVS, CDR2 FNYEAQ. Unmatched junction bases numbered 14, after V lost 5 bases and J lost 7 bases. The CDR3 has 17 residues. CDR3 region: CASSLTQRGGLRNEQFF. The CDR3 nucleotides are TGTGCCAGCAGCCTTACTCAGCGGGGGGGCCTCAGAAATGAGCAGTTCTTC.

The sample holds a few counts of this clonotype. The chain joins TRBV7-2 to TRBJ2-7; 9 bases match TRBD2. V lost 4 bases, J lost 4 bases, and 8 bases stayed unmatched. Germline V gene lookup returns CDR1 SGHTA and CDR2 FQGNSA. The CDR3 consists of 15 residues. The DNA of the CDR3 is TGTGCCAGCAGCTCCGAGCGGGGGGCCCTGTACGAGCAGTACTTC. It is translated as CASSSERGALYEQYF.

The V and J genes are TRBV7-2 and TRBJ1-1; the D gene is possibly TRBD1 (6 bases). Germline CDR1 SGHTA, CDR2 FQGNSA. Trimming stripped 5 bases from V and 0 bases from J, with 13 bases between. The CDR3 has 15 amino acids. CDR3 in amino acids: CASSAQGQLNTEAFF. Here the CDR3 DNA reads TGTGCCAGCAGCGCACAAGGACAGTTGAACACTGAAGCTTTCTTT.

The J gene is TRBJ1-6, the V gene TRBV18; the match to TRBD1 covers 10 bases. Germline values: CDR1 KGHSH, CDR2 LQKENI. Trimming cost V 3 bases and J 10 bases; bases outside gene matches: 9. CDR3 length equals 16 residues. This chain's CDR3 is CASSPFAGTGDSPLHF. As DNA, the CDR3 is TGTGCCAGCTCACCGTTCGCAGGGACAGGGGACTCACCCCTCCACTTT.